Each of the 10 T cell receptor beta chains below was sequenced from the same sample in a study of T cell changes during pregnancy in multiple sclerosis. Assay used: immunoSEQ multiplex PCR; TCRdb lists only in-frame clones, some missing. In the table there are about 83,000 clones, about 91% of which are singletons. The specimen comprised PBMCs, sampled in the first trimester of pregnancy. These receptors came from a female donor in good health, serving as a control in a pregnancy study. Some clones in this sample may be carry-over from other donors' samples.

The J gene is TRBJ1-5, the V gene TRBV2; D is possibly TRBD1 (6 bases). The CDR3 runs 15 residues. Trimming removed 9 bases at V and 5 bases at J, with 20 bases between. From germline, CDR1 is SNHLY and CDR2 FYNNEI. The DNA for the CDR3 is TGTGCCAGTAGATTCGAAGCAGGGGTCCATCAGCCCCAGCATTTT. Its protein product is CASRFEAGVHQPQHF.

This sequence joins TRBV19 and TRBJ2-2, with D possibly matching TRBD2 (6 bases). The CDR3 is 16 residues long. V lost 1 base, J lost 6 bases, and 15 bases lay in between. CDR1 is LNHDA and CDR2 is SQIVND in the germline V gene (reference sequence). The CDR3 DNA follows: TGTGCCAGTAGTATAGCCGCTCCGGGACTTTCCGGGGAGCTGTTTTTT. Its translation is CASSIAAPGLSGELFF.

This chain uses TRBV30 with TRBJ2-7; D possibly corresponds to TRBD2 (6 bases). Trimming pared 6 bases from V and 3 bases from J, leaving 12 bases between. Germline assignment: CDR1 GTSNPN and CDR2 SVGIG (reference sequence). This CDR3 has 12 amino acids. The CDR3 region is CACLGGIYEQYF. DNA for the CDR3: TGTGCCTGTCTGGGCGGGATCTACGAGCAGTACTTC.

The V and J genes are TRBV9 and TRBJ2-2; D unresolved. CDR3 size: 14 residues. Germline-derived CDR1 and CDR2 are SGDLS and YYNGEE. V was clipped by 0 bases and J by 6 bases, with 9 bases between them. CDR3 coding DNA: TGTGCCAGCAGCGTAGATTTTAGCTCCGGGGAGCTGTTTTTT. It is translated as CASSVDFSSGELFF.

The chain has TRBV28 and TRBJ1-6, with TRBD1 identical over 7 bases. The CDR3 is 17 amino acids. V lost 3 bases and J lost 0; bases outside the gene matches: 5. Looked up from germline, CDR1 is MDHEN and CDR2 is SYDVKM. CDR3 coding DNA: TGTGCCAGCAGTTTCAACAGGGGATACTCCTATAATTCACCCCTCCACTTT. Translated: CASSFNRGYSYNSPLHF.

The chain is built from TRBV5-1 and TRBJ1-2; 7 bases agree with TRBD1. The CDR3 is 14 residues long. V lost 0 bases and J lost 4; bases outside the gene matches: 3. Germline assignment: CDR1 SGHRS and CDR2 YFSETQ. CDR3 sequence reads: CASSLVRGTYGYTF. CDR3 in DNA: TGCGCCAGCAGCTTGGTCAGGGGGACCTATGGCTACACCTTC.

The rearrangement joins TRBV7-2 to TRBJ1-1; 10 positions agree with TRBD1. The CDR3 has 15 amino acids. Germline V lookup: CDR1 SGHTA, CDR2 FQGNSA. V lost 1 base and J lost 3; bases outside the gene matches: 2. This CDR3 reads CASSLVGTGDTEAFF. The CDR3 nucleotides are TGTGCCAGCAGCTTAGTCGGGACAGGGGACACTGAAGCTTTCTTT.

The genes are TRBV4-1 and TRBJ1-2, with a possible D match to TRBD1 (6 bases). Germline lookup yields CDR1 MGHRA and CDR2 YSYEKL. The CDR3 contains 18 residues. Trimming removed 2 bases at V and 2 bases at J, with 21 bases between. CDR3 coding DNA: TGCGCCAGCAGCCAAAGGGGGGGGCTGACAGGTAAAAACTATGGCTACACCTTC. Translating it yields CASSQRGGLTGKNYGYTF.

The CDR3: CASSGTSGGAPYNEQFF. The CDR3 nucleotides are TGTGCCAGCTCCGGGACTAGCGGGGGGGCGCCCTACAATGAGCAGTTCTTC. The gene calls are TRBV11-1 and TRBJ2-1; 16 nucleotides match TRBD2. The CDR3 has 17 amino acids. The germline CDR1 and CDR2 sequences are SGHAT and FQDESV (reference sequence). Trimming cost V 8 bases and J 2 bases; bases outside gene matches: 6.

This clone is a singleton in its sample. The V gene is TRBV4-2, the J gene TRBJ1-4, with D possibly being TRBD1 (6 bases). Germline loops: CDR1 LGHNA, CDR2 YNFKEQ. V was pared by 2 bases and J by 2 bases, with 15 bases between. The CDR3 consists of 17 residues. CDR3: CASSQPDRGATNEKLFF. DNA for the CDR3: TGTGCCAGCAGCCAACCCGATCGGGGGGCTACTAATGAAAAACTGTTTTTT.